One and the same sample provided the 2 T cell receptor beta chains below, sequenced in a study of glioma-infiltrating T cells. TCR alpha and beta CDR3 regions were amplified from RNA using iRepertoire nested multiplex PCR. TCRdb re-called the multiplex PCR reads through MiXCR, storing one row per CDR3 protein. This table has roughly 120,000 distinct CDR3 sequences, roughly 25% appearing once. Sequenced material: glioma tissue, nonneoplastic brain tissue, or PBMCs (not recorded which). These receptors all come from a human donor with low-grade glioma or glioblastoma, undergoing nonglioma brain surgery, or in good health (not recorded which).

This clonotype was found once. One base away lies a much larger clone, so this may be a sequencing read error. The chain employs TRBV10-3 and TRBJ1-3, with 8 bases aligning to TRBD1. The germline CDR1 and CDR2 sequences are ENHRY and SYGVKD. The junction had 7 bases not matched to a gene; V was cut back by 5 bases and J by 4 bases. CDR3 length: 15 amino acids. The CDR3 loop is CAISWTGSNGNTIYF. The CDR3 nucleotides read TGTGCCATCAGTTGGACAGGGAGCAACGGAAACACCATATATTTT.

About this clonotype itself: A read error may be the cause here, since a much bigger clone is one base away. The chain uses TRBV27 and TRBJ1-2; no definite D call. The germline V gene encodes CDR1 MNHEY and CDR2 SMNVEV (reference sequence). The CDR3 loop spans 15 amino acids. CDR3 DNA: TGTACCAGCAGTTTAAACGGGGTTTCCAACTATGGCTACACCTTC. Protein: CTSSLNGVSNYGYTF.